The entry below describes one T cell receptor (beta chain). In the authors' workflow: For nucleated cells, counts were estimated from reference gene primer amplification. TCRdb keeps only in-frame clones here, not all; method: immunoSEQ multiplex PCR. V and J calls and clone size are those listed in that table; D and trimming were worked out from the DNA. Of around 280,000 clones detected, around 90% appear once; the ten largest clones hold around 1.7%. These data originate in a study of blood T cell repertoires in COVID-19. As for the study in general: Sources were T cells, B-cell-depleted T cells, or PBMCs; the material itself was cDNA or gDNA.

The ends were cut back, 4 bases at V and 4 bases at J, with 13 bases in the middle. Germline V gives CDR1 LGHNA, CDR2 YNFKEQ. This CDR3 has 14 residues. Donors of Cohort 3 who recovered were those that had two negative PCRs, clearance, or symptom resolution. Sequencing was done on a sample of PBMCs or T cells enriched from blood (not recorded which). This sequence joins TRBV4-2 and TRBJ1-1, with a tentative D call TRBD1 (5 bases). The clonotype comes from a woman aged 35 to 49 who had recovered from COVID-19. This CDR3 is CASSRRDGSTEAFF. CDR3 nucleotides: TGTGCCAGCAGCCGTCGGGACGGGAGCACTGAAGCTTTCTTT.